This TCR beta chain comes out of a study of blood T cell repertoires in COVID-19. For the study at large: From the United States, Italy and Spain came samples of acute and convalescent COVID-19. Sources were T cells, B-cell-depleted T cells, or PBMCs; the material itself was cDNA or gDNA.

Authors' analysis steps: Estimation of nucleated cell counts relied on the amplification of reference gene primers. TCRdb's copy holds only in-frame clones and misses some; the assay was immunoSEQ multiplex PCR. D and trimming come from the DNA, and the V and J calls and clone size come from that table. The data show about 110,000 clones, with about 79% seen just once and approximately 16% held by the top ten. Specimen: peripheral blood. The sequence derives from a woman of 80 years or more with active or convalescent COVID-19.

CDR3 in amino acids: CASSQSGLAGGVETQYF. The CDR3 nucleotides are TGTGCCAGCAGTCAATCAGGACTAGCGGGAGGGGTAGAGACCCAGTACTTC. V usage is TRBV6-6 and J usage is TRBJ2-5, with TRBD2 identical over 15 bases. The CDR3 length is 17 residues. With V trimmed by 5 bases and J by 4 bases, 8 bases remained unmatched. Germline lookup yields CDR1 MNHNY and CDR2 SVGAGI (reference sequence).